This T cell receptor beta chain was observed in a study of T cell repertoires in cytomegalovirus infection. Study-wide context: It was the public TCR beta signatures that indicated both CMV infection and matching HLA type. Findings and limits, study-wide: Clonotype analysis showed dominance of the ex vivo response by HLA-C-restricted CMV-specific TCR beta clonotypes. Identification of carriers of CMV plus the relevant HLA was performed using cumulative public TCR beta family frequency.

The germline V gene encodes CDR1 SGHTA and CDR2 FQGNSA. Trimming removed 0 bases at V and 6 bases at J, with 12 bases between. This CDR3 is built from 15 residues. In this sample, this clonotype turned up many times. Antigen unknown. TCRdb re-called the reads through MiXCR, storing one row per CDR3 protein. The data show about 680,000 distinct CDR3 sequences, less than 25% seen once. Sequences were obtained from CD8+ T cells from PBMCs. The gene calls are TRBV7-2 and TRBJ2-1; D is possibly TRBD2 (7 bases). This TCR was sampled from a human donor in good health (CMV status not recorded). Some clones in this sample may be carry-over from other donors' samples. The CDR3 region has the DNA TGTGCCAGCAGCTTAGCGGGGGGGCTCGGCAATGAGCAGTTCTTC. It specifies CASSLAGGLGNEQFF.